The sequence of this T cell receptor beta chain was determined in a study of cytomegalovirus exposure and HLA in healthy donors. Findings and caveats of the study: Presence/absence analyses supposed approximately even sequencing depth among donors. Generally TCR sequences proved uncommon, though certain public TCRs appeared in numerous donors.

CDR3 length: 16 residues. Germline V CDR1 and CDR2: SGHRS, YFSETQ. Trimming cost V 0 bases and J 7 bases, with 14 bases left between them. PCR used 60 Vbeta primers and 13 Jbeta primers. Sequencing was performed with immunoSEQ multiplex PCR; in TCRdb, only in-frame clones are kept and a portion is missing. This sample has approximately 86,000 clones, with 70% to 80% found just once. As regards this clone: Its antigen is not known.

This rearrangement joins TRBV5-1 to TRBJ1-6; D gene unclear. The sequenced sample consisted of PBMCs. The sequence derives from a man aged 55 to 70 in good health and CMV-seronegative. As DNA, the CDR3 is TGCGCCAGCAGCTTGGCTGGGCCCGGTCGCAATTCACCCCTCCACTTT. The encoded protein is CASSLAGPGRNSPLHF.